Here is one T cell receptor beta chain with its context. Antigen: not known. Repertoires were generated with immunoSEQ multiplex PCR, while TCRdb's copy carries only in-frame clones and drops some. The sample has about 2 million clones; approximately 94% are singletons. This sample is part of a study of shared clonotypes between healthy human individuals. Study-level background: CD4 naive and memory got three plates each, CD8 naive two, CD8 memory one. Overall study findings and caveats: The study's rarefaction showed incomplete sorted-subset sequencing despite large depth.

Naive CD8 isolation took CD45RO-negative cells positively selected for CCR7 and excluded terminally differentiated effector memory CD45RA+ cells. The V end lost 0 bases, the J end lost 5 bases, and 17 bases lay between the germline ends. The CDR3 contains 17 residues. Germline V CDR1 and CDR2: MGHRA, YSYEKL. The TCR originated in a man aged 18 to 29 in good health. The chain joins TRBV4-1 to TRBJ2-1; no clear D gene. Sequenced material: naive CD8+ T cells sorted from blood. DNA for the CDR3: TGCGCCAGCAGCCAAGATTCGTGGCTCAAAACCAACAATGAGCAGTTCTTC. Its translation: CASSQDSWLKTNNEQFF.